This T cell receptor (beta chain) was sequenced for a study of control samples from healthy donors and cancer patients. Only in-frame clones appear in the TCRdb table, and some are missing; sequencing was by immunoSEQ multiplex PCR. The sample lists 180,000 or so clones, 85% to 95% occurring once. V lost 1 base to trimming and J lost 2 bases, with 9 bases between them. CDR1 is SGHTA, CDR2 FQGNSA, per germline. The CDR3 runs to 15 residues. Sequencing was carried out using blood. This sequence joins TRBV7-2 and TRBJ1-5; TRBD1 might be the D (5 bases). The TCR originated in a woman in her sixties in good health. The DNA of the CDR3 is TGTGCCAGCAGCTTAGACCGGGGGGGCAATCAGCCCCAGCATTTT. It yields the protein CASSLDRGGNQPQHF.